A selection of T cell receptor beta chains follows, all from one sample in a study of early T cells in non-severe SARS-CoV-2 infection. TCRdb reanalysed the 5' RACE reads using MiXCR and keeps one entry per CDR3 protein. The data contain tens of thousands of distinct CDR3 sequences, roughly a tenth of them singletons. The starting material was whole blood, obtained at baseline. The receptors stem from an adult who was a healthcare worker with PCR-confirmed SARS-CoV-2 infection or an uninfected control (not recorded which). Each CDR3 is given with its conserved first and last residue.

CDR3 | V
CASSARGRPPSTDTQYF | TRBV6-5
CAWSREPNYGYTF | TRBV30
CSARGRNTIYF | TRBV20-1
CASSRMDRATEAFF | TRBV18
CASSSLAGVDEQYF | TRBV19
CASSEWSGDTQYF | TRBV2
CATGLRGETEAFF | TRBV10-3
CASSERTGGNTGELFF | TRBV11-1
CASLSRATHTDTQYF | TRBV13
CASGKTGTGTGELFF | TRBV6-6
CASSPWRGTYNEQFF | TRBV6-1
CASSVENWGFSEKLFF | TRBV2
CASSQESQLYGYTF | TRBV4-1
CASSASYPGELFF | TRBV7-2
CASSLLTAPRGDYNEQFF | TRBV11-2
CSARDTGGFGGSNTEAFF | TRBV20-1
CASSQDLKGQYETQYF | TRBV4-2